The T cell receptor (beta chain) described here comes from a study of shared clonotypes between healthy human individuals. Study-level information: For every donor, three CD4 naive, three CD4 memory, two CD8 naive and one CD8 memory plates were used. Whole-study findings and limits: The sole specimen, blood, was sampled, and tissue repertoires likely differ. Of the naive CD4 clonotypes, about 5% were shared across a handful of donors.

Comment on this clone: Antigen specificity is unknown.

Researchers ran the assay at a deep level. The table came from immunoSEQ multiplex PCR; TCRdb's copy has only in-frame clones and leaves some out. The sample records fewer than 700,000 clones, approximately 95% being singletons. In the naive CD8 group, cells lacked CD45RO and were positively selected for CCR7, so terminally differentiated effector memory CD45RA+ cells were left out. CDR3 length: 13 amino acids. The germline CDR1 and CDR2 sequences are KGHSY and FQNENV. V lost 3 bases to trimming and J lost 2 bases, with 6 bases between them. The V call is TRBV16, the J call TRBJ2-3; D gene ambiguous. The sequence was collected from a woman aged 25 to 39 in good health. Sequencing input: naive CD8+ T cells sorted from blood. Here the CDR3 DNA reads TGTGCCAGCAGCCATGGCCTCACAGATACGCAGTATTTT. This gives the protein CASSHGLTDTQYF.